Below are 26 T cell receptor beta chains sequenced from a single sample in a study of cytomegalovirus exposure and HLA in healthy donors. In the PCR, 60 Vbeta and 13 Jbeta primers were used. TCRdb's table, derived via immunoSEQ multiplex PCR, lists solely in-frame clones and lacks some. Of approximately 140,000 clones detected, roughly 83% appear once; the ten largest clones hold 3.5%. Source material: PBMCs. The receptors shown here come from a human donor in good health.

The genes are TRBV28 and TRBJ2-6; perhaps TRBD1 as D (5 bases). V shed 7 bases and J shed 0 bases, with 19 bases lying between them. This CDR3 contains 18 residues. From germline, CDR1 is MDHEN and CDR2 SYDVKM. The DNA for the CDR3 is TGTGCCAGCACCATTGGGTACCCTACAGGCTCTGGGGCCAACGTCCTGACTTTC. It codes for CASTIGYPTGSGANVLTF.

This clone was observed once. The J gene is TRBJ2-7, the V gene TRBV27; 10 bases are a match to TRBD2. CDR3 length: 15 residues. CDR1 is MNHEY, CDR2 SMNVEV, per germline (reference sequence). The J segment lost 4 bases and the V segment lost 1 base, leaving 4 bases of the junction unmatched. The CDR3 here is CASSLFPSGSYEQYF. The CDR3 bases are TGTGCCAGCAGTTTATTTCCTAGCGGGAGTTACGAGCAGTACTTC.

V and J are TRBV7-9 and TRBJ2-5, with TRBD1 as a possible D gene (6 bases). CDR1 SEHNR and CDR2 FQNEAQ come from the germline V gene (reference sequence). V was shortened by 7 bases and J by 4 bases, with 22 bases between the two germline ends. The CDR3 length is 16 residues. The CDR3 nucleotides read TGTGCCAGCACCCAAGGGGGTAGGAACAAATTAGAGACCCAGTACTTC. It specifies CASTQGGRNKLETQYF.

The CDR3, as DNA: TGTGCCAGCAGTAGAACGGCGGTCTTCTCTGGAAACACCATATATTTT. Protein: CASSRTAVFSGNTIYF. The gene calls are TRBV11-1 and TRBJ1-3; D not certain. V was clipped by 6 bases and J by 0 bases, with 15 bases between them. Germline V gene sequence: CDR1 SGHAT, CDR2 FQDESV (reference sequence). CDR3 length: 16 amino acids.

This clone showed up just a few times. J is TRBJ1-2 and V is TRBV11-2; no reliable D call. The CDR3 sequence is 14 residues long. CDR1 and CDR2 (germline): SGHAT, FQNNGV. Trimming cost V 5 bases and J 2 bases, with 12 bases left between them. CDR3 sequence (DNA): TGTGCCAGCAGCAAACAGAGGGAAAACTATGGCTACACCTTC. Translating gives CASSKQRENYGYTF.

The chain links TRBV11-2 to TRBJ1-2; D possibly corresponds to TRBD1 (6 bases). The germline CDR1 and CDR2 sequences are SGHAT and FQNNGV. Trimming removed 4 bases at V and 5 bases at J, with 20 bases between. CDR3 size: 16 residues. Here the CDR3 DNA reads TGTGCCAGCAGCTCTTTACGCCAGACAGGAGGATATGGCTACACCTTC. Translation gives CASSSLRQTGGYGYTF.

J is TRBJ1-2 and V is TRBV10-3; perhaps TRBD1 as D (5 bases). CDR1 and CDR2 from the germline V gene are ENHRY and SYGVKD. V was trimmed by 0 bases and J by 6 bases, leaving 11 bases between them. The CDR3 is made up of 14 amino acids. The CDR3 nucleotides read TGTGCCATCAGTGAGTCTGGAGGGGCGAATGGCTACACCTTC. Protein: CAISESGGANGYTF.

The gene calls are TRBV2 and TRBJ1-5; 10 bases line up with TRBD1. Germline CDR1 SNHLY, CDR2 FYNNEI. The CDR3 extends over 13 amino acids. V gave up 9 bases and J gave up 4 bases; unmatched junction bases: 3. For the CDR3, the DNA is TGTGCCAGAGGGACAGGGGAAAATCAGCCCCAGCATTTT. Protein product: CARGTGENQPQHF.

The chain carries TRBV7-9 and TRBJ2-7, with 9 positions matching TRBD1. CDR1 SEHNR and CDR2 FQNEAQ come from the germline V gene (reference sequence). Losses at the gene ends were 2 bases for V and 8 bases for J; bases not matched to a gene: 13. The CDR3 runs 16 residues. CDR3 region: CASSLLGQGQGPQQYF. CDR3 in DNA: TGTGCCAGCAGCTTACTGGGCCAGGGACAGGGTCCCCAGCAGTACTTC.

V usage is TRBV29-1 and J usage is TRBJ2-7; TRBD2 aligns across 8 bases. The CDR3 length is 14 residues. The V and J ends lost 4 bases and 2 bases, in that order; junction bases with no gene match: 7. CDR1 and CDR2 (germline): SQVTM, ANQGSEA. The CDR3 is CSVGGAGAPYEQYF. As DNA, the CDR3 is TGCAGCGTTGGGGGAGCGGGAGCCCCCTACGAGCAGTACTTC.

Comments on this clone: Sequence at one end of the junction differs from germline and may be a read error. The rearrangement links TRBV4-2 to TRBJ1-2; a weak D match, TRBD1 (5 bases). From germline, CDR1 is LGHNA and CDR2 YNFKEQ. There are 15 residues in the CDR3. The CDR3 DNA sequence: TGTGCCAGCAGCCAAGTGGAGGGCAGGGAGAGAGGCTACCCCTTC. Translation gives CASSQVEGRERGYPF.

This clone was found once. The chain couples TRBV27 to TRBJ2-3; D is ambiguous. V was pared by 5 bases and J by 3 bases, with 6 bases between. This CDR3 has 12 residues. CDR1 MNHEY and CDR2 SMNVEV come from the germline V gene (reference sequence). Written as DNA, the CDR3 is TGTGCCAGCAGTAAACATACAGATACGCAGTATTTT. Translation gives CASSKHTDTQYF.

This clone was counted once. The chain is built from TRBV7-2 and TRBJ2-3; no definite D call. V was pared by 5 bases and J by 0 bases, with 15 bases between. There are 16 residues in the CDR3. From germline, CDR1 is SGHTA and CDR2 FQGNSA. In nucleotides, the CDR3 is TGTGCCAGCAGCGTCGAGGCGGATACTAGCACAGATACGCAGTATTTT. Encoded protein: CASSVEADTSTDTQYF.

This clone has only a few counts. For the CDR3, the DNA is TGTGCCAGCAGCCCTACCTCCGGGACTAGCGGATTCAATGAGCAGTTCTTC. This gives the protein CASSPTSGTSGFNEQFF. The chain is built from TRBV4-2 and TRBJ2-1, with 11 bases identical to TRBD2. V was pared by 4 bases and J by 6 bases, with 11 bases of the junction left unmatched. The CDR3 loop spans 17 amino acids. Per the germline V gene, CDR1 is LGHNA and CDR2 is YNFKEQ.

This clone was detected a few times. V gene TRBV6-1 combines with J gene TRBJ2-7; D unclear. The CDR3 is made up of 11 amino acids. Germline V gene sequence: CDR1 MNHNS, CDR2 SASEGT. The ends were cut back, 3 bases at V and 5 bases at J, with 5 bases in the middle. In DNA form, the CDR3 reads TGTGCCAGCAGTGACCCGGACGAGCAGTACTTC. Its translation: CASSDPDEQYF.

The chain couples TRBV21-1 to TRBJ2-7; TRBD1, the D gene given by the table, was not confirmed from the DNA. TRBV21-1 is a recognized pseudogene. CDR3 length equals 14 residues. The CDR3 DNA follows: TGTGCCAGCAGCAAGGTGACAGCCGCCTACGAGCAGTACTTC. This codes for CASSKVTAAYEQYF.

The CDR3 nucleotides are TGTGCCAGCAGCTCCTCTAGCGGGAGGGCCCACAATGAGCAGTTCTTC. This sequence encodes CASSSSSGRAHNEQFF. This chain uses TRBV7-2 with TRBJ2-1; 12 bases agree with TRBD2. The germline CDR1 and CDR2 sequences are SGHTA and FQGNSA. The CDR3 extends over 16 amino acids. V trimming: 4 bases; J trimming: 5 bases; junction bases outside the gene matches: 6.

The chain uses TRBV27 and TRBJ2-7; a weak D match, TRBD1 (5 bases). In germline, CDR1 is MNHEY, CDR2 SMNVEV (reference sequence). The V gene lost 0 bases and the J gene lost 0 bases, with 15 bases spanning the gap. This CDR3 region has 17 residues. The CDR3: CASSLSGLRKSSYEQYF. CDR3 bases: TGTGCCAGCAGTTTATCGGGGCTACGTAAGAGCTCCTACGAGCAGTACTTC.

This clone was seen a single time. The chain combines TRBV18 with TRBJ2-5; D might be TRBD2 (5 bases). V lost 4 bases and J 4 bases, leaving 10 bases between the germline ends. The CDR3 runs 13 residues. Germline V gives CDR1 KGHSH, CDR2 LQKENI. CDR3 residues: CASSRGARETQYF. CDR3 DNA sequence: TGTGCCAGCTCACGGGGAGCCCGAGAGACCCAGTACTTC.

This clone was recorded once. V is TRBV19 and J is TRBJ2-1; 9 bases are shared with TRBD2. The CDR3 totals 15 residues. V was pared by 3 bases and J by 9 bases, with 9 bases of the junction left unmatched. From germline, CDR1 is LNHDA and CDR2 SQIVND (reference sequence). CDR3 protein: CASSIISGGLSEQFF. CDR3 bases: TGTGCCAGTAGTATTATTAGCGGGGGTTTAAGTGAGCAGTTCTTC.

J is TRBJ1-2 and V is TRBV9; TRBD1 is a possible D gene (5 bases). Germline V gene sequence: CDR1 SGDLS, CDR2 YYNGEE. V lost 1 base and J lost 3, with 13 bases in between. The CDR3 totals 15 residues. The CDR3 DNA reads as TGTGCCAGCAGCGTACCTGGGGCGGGGGACTATGGCTACACCTTC. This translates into CASSVPGAGDYGYTF.

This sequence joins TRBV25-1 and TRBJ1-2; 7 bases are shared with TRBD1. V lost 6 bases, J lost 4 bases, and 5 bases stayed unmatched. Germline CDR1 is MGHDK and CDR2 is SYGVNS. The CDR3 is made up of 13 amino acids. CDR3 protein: CASSQGDAYGYTF. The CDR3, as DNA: TGTGCCAGCAGCCAGGGGGATGCCTATGGCTACACCTTC.

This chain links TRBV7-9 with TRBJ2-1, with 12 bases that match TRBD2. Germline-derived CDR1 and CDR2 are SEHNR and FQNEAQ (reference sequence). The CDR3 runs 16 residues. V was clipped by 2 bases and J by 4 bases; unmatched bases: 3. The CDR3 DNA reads TGTGCCAGCAGCTTACGCCTAGCGGGAGGGTACAATGAGCAGTTCTTC. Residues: CASSLRLAGGYNEQFF.

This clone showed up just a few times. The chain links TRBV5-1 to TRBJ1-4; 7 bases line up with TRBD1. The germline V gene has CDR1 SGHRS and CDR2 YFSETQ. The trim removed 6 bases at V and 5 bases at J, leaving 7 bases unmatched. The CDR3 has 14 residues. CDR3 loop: CASKAGQSNEKLFF. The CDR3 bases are TGCGCCAGCAAGGCGGGACAGTCAAATGAAAAACTGTTTTTT.

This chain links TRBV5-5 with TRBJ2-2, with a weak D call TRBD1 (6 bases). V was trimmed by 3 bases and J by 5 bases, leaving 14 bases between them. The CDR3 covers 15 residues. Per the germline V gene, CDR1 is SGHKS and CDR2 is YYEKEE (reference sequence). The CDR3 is CASSSGTPRTGELFF. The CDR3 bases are TGTGCCAGCAGCTCCGGGACACCCAGGACCGGGGAGCTGTTTTTT.

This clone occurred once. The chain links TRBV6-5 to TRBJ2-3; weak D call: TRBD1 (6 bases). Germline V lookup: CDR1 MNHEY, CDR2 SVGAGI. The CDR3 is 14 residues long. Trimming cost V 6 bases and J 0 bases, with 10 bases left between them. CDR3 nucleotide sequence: TGTGCCAGCAGGTTCAGGGGAAGCACAGATACGCAGTATTTT. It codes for CASRFRGSTDTQYF.